This T cell receptor (beta chain) was sequenced during a study of T cell clonality in common variable immunodeficiency. Caucasian heritage predominated among both patients and controls. Broader study findings: What drives increased CVID clonality needs T cell subpopulation sequencing. Shared TCRbeta clones were fewer between CVID subjects than controls. In common variable immunodeficiency, TCR beta chains reportedly carried fewer deletions and N-nucleotide insertions.

V lost 7 bases, J lost 6 bases, and 10 bases lay in between. The germline gives CDR1 SNHLY, CDR2 FYNNEI. The CDR3 consists of 11 residues. Profiled with immunoSEQ multiplex PCR; TCRdb holds only in-frame clones, not every one. The repertoire consists of about 60,000 clones, none detected only once. The table lists this clone with many counts. What it binds is not known. The sequenced fragment ends 3 residues before the CDR3 boundary, so the rest is inferred from the germline J gene. The sequence derives from a person between 18 and 75 years old in good health. The rearrangement joins TRBV2 to TRBJ2-7; no clear D gene. The sequenced sample consisted of peripheral blood mononuclear cells. Incomplete CDR3 DNA: TGTGCCAGCACCTCCCCCCCCGAG. Residues: CASTSPPE. The full-length CDR3 reads as CASTSPPEQYF.